This T cell receptor beta chain originates from a study of cytomegalovirus exposure and HLA in healthy donors. V was clipped by 5 bases and J by 0 bases, with 7 bases between them. There are 14 residues in the CDR3. The V gene's germline CDR1 is MGHRA and CDR2 YSYEKL. Remarks on this clone: As yet, its antigen is unknown.

A multiplex PCR was run with 60 Vbeta primers and 13 Jbeta primers. Sequenced by immunoSEQ multiplex PCR; TCRdb stores in-frame clones only, minus some. Counted here are 210,000 or so clones, roughly 78% occurring once; the ten biggest clones make up roughly 0.45%. Findings and limits, study-wide: Apart from CMV serostatus, no immune exposure information was available. TCR association rates varied by HLA locus in a later analysis, with DRB1 highest and HLA-C lowest.

This TCR was recovered from a boy aged 5-17 years in good health and CMV-seronegative. The sequencing input was PBMCs. The chain is built from TRBV4-1 and TRBJ1-4; the D is unclear. The DNA for the CDR3 is TGCGCCAGCAGCAAAGCAGCAACTAATGAAAAACTGTTTTTT. This translates into CASSKAATNEKLFF.